This T cell receptor beta chain was identified during a study of response to subunit inactivated influenza vaccine. After removal of 3 bases from V and 4 bases from J, the junction contained 6 bases not matched to a gene. The length of the CDR3 is 15 residues. TCRdb redid the calling of the RT-PCR reads with MiXCR, one entry per CDR3 protein. The profile shows just under 550,000 distinct CDR3 sequences, around 21% of them singletons. Comments on this clonotype: Antigen unknown.

Study-level points and caveats: The authors suggested that few new T cells are recruited per seasonal influenza vaccination.

This same sample was also taken into another study, of T cells expressing NK-cell markers. According to that study: TCR beta cDNA was generated via 5'RACE template switching incorporating UMIs. Over 5 donors showed dominant NKG2C+ clonotypes comprising about 1.0-7.5% of their CD8+ T cells.

Sequencing was performed on CD4+ T cells sorted from PBMCs, taken 12 days after vaccination. This receptor was obtained from a man aged 50-60 years who received an inactivated influenza vaccine. The J gene is TRBJ2-5, the V gene TRBV12-3 or TRBV12-4, with TRBD1 matching 9 bases. Here the CDR3 reads CASSFRTGVGETQYF. CDR3 nucleotides: TGTGCCAGCAGTTTCCGGACAGGGGTAGGAGAGACCCAGTACTTC.